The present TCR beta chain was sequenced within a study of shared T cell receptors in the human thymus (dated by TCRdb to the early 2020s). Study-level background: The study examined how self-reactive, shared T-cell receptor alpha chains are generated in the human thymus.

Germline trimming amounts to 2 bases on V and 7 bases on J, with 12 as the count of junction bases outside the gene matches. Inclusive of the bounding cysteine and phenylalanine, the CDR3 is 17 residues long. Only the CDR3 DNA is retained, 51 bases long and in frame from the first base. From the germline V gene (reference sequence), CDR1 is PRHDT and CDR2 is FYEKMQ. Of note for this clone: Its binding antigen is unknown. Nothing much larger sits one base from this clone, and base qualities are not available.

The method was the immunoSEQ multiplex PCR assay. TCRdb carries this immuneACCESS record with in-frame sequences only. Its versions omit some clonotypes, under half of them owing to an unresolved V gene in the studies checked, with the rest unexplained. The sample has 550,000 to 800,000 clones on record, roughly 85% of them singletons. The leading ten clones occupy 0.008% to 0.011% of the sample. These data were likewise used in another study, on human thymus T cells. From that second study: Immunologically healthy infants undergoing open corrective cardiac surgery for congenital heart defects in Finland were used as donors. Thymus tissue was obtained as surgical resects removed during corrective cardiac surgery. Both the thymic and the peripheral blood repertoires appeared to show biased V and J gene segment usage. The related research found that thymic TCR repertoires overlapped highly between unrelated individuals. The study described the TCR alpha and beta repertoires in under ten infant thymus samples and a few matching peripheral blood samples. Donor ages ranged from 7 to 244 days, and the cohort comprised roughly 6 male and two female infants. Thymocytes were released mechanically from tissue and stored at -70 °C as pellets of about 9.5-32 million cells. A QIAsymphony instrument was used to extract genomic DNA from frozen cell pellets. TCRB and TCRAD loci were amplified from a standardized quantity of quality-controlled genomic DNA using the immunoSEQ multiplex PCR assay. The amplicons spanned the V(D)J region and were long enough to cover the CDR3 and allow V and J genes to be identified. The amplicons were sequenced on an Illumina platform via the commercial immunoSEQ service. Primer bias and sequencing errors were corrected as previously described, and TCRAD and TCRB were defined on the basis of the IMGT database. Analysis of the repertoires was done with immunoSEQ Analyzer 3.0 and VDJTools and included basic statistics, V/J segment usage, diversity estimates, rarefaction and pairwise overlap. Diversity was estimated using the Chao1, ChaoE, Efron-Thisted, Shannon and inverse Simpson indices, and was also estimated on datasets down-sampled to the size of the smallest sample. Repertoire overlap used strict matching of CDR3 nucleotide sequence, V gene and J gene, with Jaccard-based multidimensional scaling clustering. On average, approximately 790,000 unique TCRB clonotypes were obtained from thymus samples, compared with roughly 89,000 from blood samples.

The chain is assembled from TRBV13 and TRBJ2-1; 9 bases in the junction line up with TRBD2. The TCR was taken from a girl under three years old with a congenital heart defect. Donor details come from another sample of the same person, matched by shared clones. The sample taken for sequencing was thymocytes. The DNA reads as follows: TGTGCCAGCAGCTTAAGCTTGTTAGCGGGGGTGGGAAATGAGCAGTTCTTC. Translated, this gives CASSLSLLAGVGNEQFF.